What follows describes a single T cell receptor (beta chain). The antigen remains undetermined. Use of 60 Vbeta and 13 Jbeta primers characterized the PCR. This table comes from immunoSEQ multiplex PCR, and its TCRdb copy is limited to in-frame clones, with some not included. The table includes 100,000 to 150,000 clones, approximately 78% detected once. The data were taken from a study of cytomegalovirus exposure and HLA in healthy donors. Study overall: Previous work identified roughly 120 million unique TCR beta sequences from around 180 million T cells. Broader study findings: It was assumed in the presence/absence analyses that sequencing depth was roughly uniform across donors. Only CMV serostatus was available as immune exposure information. Researchers reportedly found TCR beta sequences accurately predicted most subjects' HLA-A and HLA-B alleles.

CDR3 length equals 17 residues. Germline values: CDR1 SGHNT, CDR2 YYREEE (reference sequence). V trimming: 3 bases; J trimming: 1 base; junction bases outside the gene matches: 5. The gene calls are TRBV5-4 and TRBJ2-2; 11 bases fit TRBD2. Sequenced material: PBMCs. The clonotype originates from a human donor in good health. CDR3 loop: CASSWRLAGRNTGELFF. The CDR3 DNA follows: TGTGCCAGCAGCTGGCGACTAGCGGGGCGGAACACCGGGGAGCTGTTTTTT.